Listed below are T cell receptor beta chains from one sample, sequenced in a study of cytotoxic CD8 clonotypes in ibrutinib-treated CLL. Repertoires were generated with immunoSEQ multiplex PCR, while TCRdb's copy carries only in-frame clones and drops some. The table lists approximately 190,000 clones, roughly 65% of them singletons. Here the sequenced sample was PBMCs, taken after 12 months of ibrutinib treatment. The receptors come from a human donor with chronic lymphocytic leukemia. Each CDR3 is given with its conserved first and last residue. D genes are given only for firm matches. Clone size is stated in some rows and not others, as once, few, many or a class when expanded.

.,.,TRBJ2-5,TRBV7-9,TGTGCCAGCAGCACCCTCAGTCAGGGGCCGGAGACCCAGTACTTC,CASSTLSQGPETQYF
.,.,TRBJ1-1,TRBV5-1,TGCGCCAGCAGCCCCTCAACAATGGACACTGAAGCTTTCTTT,CASSPSTMDTEAFF
.,.,TRBJ1-5,TRBV9,TGTGCCAGCAGCGTAGCTGCAGGCAATCAGCCCCAGCATTTT,CASSVAAGNQPQHF
.,TRBD1,TRBJ1-5,TRBV7-2,TGTGCCAGCAGCCCGGGACAGAATAGCAATCAGCCCCAGCATTTT,CASSPGQNSNQPQHF
.,TRBD2,TRBJ2-3,TRBV5-4,TGTGCCAGCAGCTCCGCAAGCGGGATGACAGATACGCAGTATTTT,CASSSASGMTDTQYF
.,.,TRBJ2-3,TRBV2,TGTGCCAGCAGGCAGGAAAGCACAGATACGCAGTATTTT,CASRQESTDTQYF
.,.,TRBJ1-1,TRBV5-1,TGCGCCAGCAGCTTGGATGGGTCGGGACATTTAGGCACTGAAGCTTTCTTT,CASSLDGSGHLGTEAFF
.,.,TRBJ1-3,TRBV29-1,TGCAGCGTTGATAGGGTCTCTGGAAACACCATATATTTT,CSVDRVSGNTIYF
.,.,TRBJ1-5,TRBV19,TGTGCCAGTAGTAGTAATGCAGGGCGCAATCAGCCCCAGCATTTT,CASSSNAGRNQPQHF
.,.,TRBJ1-5,TRBV6-1,TGTGCCAGCAGCTCCGGGGACTTGAGGAATCAGCCCCAGCATTTT,CASSSGDLRNQPQHF
.,TRBD1,TRBJ1-1,TRBV15,TGTGCCACCAGCACAAGGACAGGGAACACTGAAGCTTTCTTT,CATSTRTGNTEAFF
.,TRBD1,TRBJ2-4,TRBV19,TGTGCCAGTAACGAGGGACAGGGGGACATTCAGTACTTC,CASNEGQGDIQYF
.,.,TRBJ1-2,TRBV2,TGTGCCAGCATAGGGCCAAGGGGCCAGATCTATGGCTACACCTTC,CASIGPRGQIYGYTF
.,.,TRBJ1-3,TRBV7-7,TGTGCCAGCAGCTTAGGGTTAGGAAACACCATATATTTT,CASSLGLGNTIYF
few,.,TRBJ1-4,TRBV6-5,TGTGCCAGCAGTTACGGCGGGTCGGGTGAAAAACTGTTTTTT,CASSYGGSGEKLFF
.,TRBD1,TRBJ1-1,TRBV6-6,TGTGCCAGCAGTCCACGACAGGGCCGGAACACTGAAGCTTTCTTT,CASSPRQGRNTEAFF
.,.,TRBJ2-7,TRBV7-8,TGTGCCAGCAGCAGGGATTTCTACGAGCAGTACTTC,CASSRDFYEQYF
.,.,TRBJ1-5,TRBV6-5,TGTGCCAGCAGTTACAAGGGGCCAAATCAGCCCCAGCATTTT,CASSYKGPNQPQHF
.,.,TRBJ2-5,TRBV30,TGTGCCTGGAGGGCCGGGAGCGAGACCCAGTACTTC,CAWRAGSETQYF
.,TRBD1,TRBJ2-3,TRBV2,TGTGCCAGCAGTGATGTTCAGGGGGAACATACGCAGTATTTT,CASSDVQGEHTQYF
once,.,TRBJ2-3,TRBV9,TGTGCCAGCAGCGTAGATTTGACAGATACGCAGTATTTT,CASSVDLTDTQYF
.,.,TRBJ1-3,TRBV6-1,TGTGCCAGCAACCCTAGGGGCTCTGGAAACACCATATATTTT,CASNPRGSGNTIYF
once,.,TRBJ1-3,TRBV6-1,TGTGCCAGCAGTGAATTGCGTGGGCCCATATATTTT,CASSELRGPIYF
few,TRBD2,TRBJ2-3,TRBV4-2,TGTGCCAGCACGAGGGGAGGGCCAACAGATACGCAGTATTTT,CASTRGGPTDTQYF
.,.,TRBJ1-5,TRBV27,TGTGCCAGCAGTTTGTGGGTAAATCAGCCCCAGCATTTT,CASSLWVNQPQHF
few,.,TRBJ1-1,TRBV27,TGTGCCAGCAGTTTATCGGGGAGGGCAGCTTTCTTT,CASSLSGRAAFF
once,TRBD1,TRBJ1-1,TRBV6-1,TGTGCCAGCAGTGAAAAAGGAGGGGGACAGAAGAACATGAACACTGAAGCTTTCTTT,CASSEKGGGQKNMNTEAFF
.,.,TRBJ2-2,TRBV29-1,TGCAGCGTTGCGATAGGACAGTTATACACCGGGGAGCTGTTTTTT,CSVAIGQLYTGELFF
.,TRBD1,TRBJ2-7,TRBV2,TGTGCCAGCACCCTCGACAGGGGACCCTACGAGCAGTACTTC,CASTLDRGPYEQYF
.,TRBD1,TRBJ2-4,TRBV30,TGTGCCTGGAGTGAGGACAGGGGGATTTGGTACTTC,CAWSEDRGIWYF
.,.,TRBJ1-1,TRBV6-5,TGTGCCAGCACACTCGGGGGACAGAACACTGAAGCTTTCTTT,CASTLGGQNTEAFF
.,.,TRBJ1-4,TRBV4-1,TGCGCCAGCAGCCAAGATTTAAGGGCCGCGGATGAAAAACTGTTTTTT,CASSQDLRAADEKLFF
few,.,TRBJ2-7,TRBV19,TGTGCCAGTAGTATGAGCATCAACTCCTACGAGCAGTACTTC,CASSMSINSYEQYF
.,.,TRBJ1-1,TRBV6-5,TGTGCCAGCAGTTACTCGTATACGGAGAACACTGAAGCTTTCTTT,CASSYSYTENTEAFF
.,TRBD1,TRBJ1-1,TRBV9,TGTGCCAGCAGCGTAGACCTCGGGACAGCCAACACTGAAGCTTTCTTT,CASSVDLGTANTEAFF
.,.,TRBJ1-1,TRBV2,TGTGCCAGCAGTGAAAAGTCGAAGGTCACTGAAGCTTTCTTT,CASSEKSKVTEAFF
once,TRBD1,TRBJ2-7,TRBV7-6,TGTGCCAGCAGAACTAAGACCGGGACAGGGGTATACGAGCAGTACTTC,CASRTKTGTGVYEQYF
few,.,TRBJ1-5,TRBV4-1,TGCGCCAGCAGCCAGGGACCGCACGAGCCCCAGCATTTT,CASSQGPHEPQHF
.,.,TRBJ2-3,TRBV9,TGTGCCAGCACGGTAACTAGCACAGATACGCAGTATTTT,CASTVTSTDTQYF
many,.,TRBJ1-1,TRBV7-9,TGTGCCAGCATCTATTTTGGGGGCACTGAAGCTTTCTTT,CASIYFGGTEAFF
.,.,TRBJ2-3,TRBV18,TGTGCCAGCTCACCCGACGGAGATACGCAGTATTTT,CASSPDGDTQYF
.,.,TRBJ2-5,TRBV27,TGTGCCAGCAGTCCGGGACGGGGAGGGACCCAGTACTTC,CASSPGRGGTQYF
.,.,TRBJ1-1,TRBV5-1,TGCGCCAGCATAATAGTCCCGGGCTACACTGAAGCTTTCTTT,CASIIVPGYTEAFF
few,TRBD1,TRBJ2-1,TRBV2,TGTGCCAGCAGAACTACAGGGGTCAATGAGCAGTTCTTC,CASRTTGVNEQFF
.,TRBD1,TRBJ1-1,TRBV27,TGTGCCAGCAGCGGCAGGGGGCGTCCAATGAACACTGAAGCTTTCTTT,CASSGRGRPMNTEAFF
.,TRBD1,TRBJ1-2,TRBV7-2,TGTGCCAGCAACTTACAGGGGGCAGACTATGGCTACACCTTC,CASNLQGADYGYTF
.,TRBD2,TRBJ2-7,TRBV5-6,TGTGCCAGCAGCTTGACGGGAGGGCTTCCCTACGAGCAGTACTTC,CASSLTGGLPYEQYF
.,.,TRBJ2-7,TRBV19,TGTGCCAGTAGTCCCCGGGCCCGGGACCCCTCCTACGAGCAGTACTTC,CASSPRARDPSYEQYF
.,.,TRBJ2-4,TRBV6-5,TGTGCCAGCAGTTACTCGGGGCCTCTAGCCAAAAACATTCAGTACTTC,CASSYSGPLAKNIQYF
.,.,TRBJ1-4,TRBV4-1,TGCGCCAGCAGCCTGCCAAAGAATGAAAAACTGTTTTTT,CASSLPKNEKLFF
few,.,TRBJ2-7,TRBV2,TGTGCCAGCAGTTGGGACCAAACCTACGAGCAGTACTTC,CASSWDQTYEQYF
.,.,TRBJ1-2,TRBV6-1,TGTGCCAGCACGTCTGCTAACTATGGCTACACCTTC,CASTSANYGYTF
.,.,TRBJ1-1,TRBV28,TGTGCCAGCAGTTTAGGGGGCTTTGAAGCTTTCTTT,CASSLGGFEAFF
.,.,TRBJ1-2,TRBV10-1,TGCGCCCGACTCCTCCCTAGGGGTGGCTACACCTTC,CARLLPRGGYTF
.,.,TRBJ2-5,TRBV28,TGTGCCACCAATTACGACTTGTATACGGGGGAGACCCAGTACTTC,CATNYDLYTGETQYF
.,.,TRBJ1-1,TRBV5-1,TGCGCCAGCAGCTTCGCCGGGACACTGAACACTGAAGCTTTCTTT,CASSFAGTLNTEAFF
.,.,TRBJ2-2,TRBV7-6,TGTGCCAGCAGCTTAAATCCAACCGGGGAGCTGTTTTTT,CASSLNPTGELFF
few,TRBD2,TRBJ2-1,TRBV25-1,TGTGCCAGCGGGGGGACTAGCGGGTACAATGAGCAGTTCTTC,CASGGTSGYNEQFF
.,.,TRBJ2-1,TRBV27,TGTGCCAGCAGCCCTCCCTACAATGAGCAGTTCTTC,CASSPPYNEQFF
few,.,TRBJ2-5,TRBV6-6,TGTGCCAGCAGTACTGCCCGGGGGTGGACCCAGTACTTC,CASSTARGWTQYF